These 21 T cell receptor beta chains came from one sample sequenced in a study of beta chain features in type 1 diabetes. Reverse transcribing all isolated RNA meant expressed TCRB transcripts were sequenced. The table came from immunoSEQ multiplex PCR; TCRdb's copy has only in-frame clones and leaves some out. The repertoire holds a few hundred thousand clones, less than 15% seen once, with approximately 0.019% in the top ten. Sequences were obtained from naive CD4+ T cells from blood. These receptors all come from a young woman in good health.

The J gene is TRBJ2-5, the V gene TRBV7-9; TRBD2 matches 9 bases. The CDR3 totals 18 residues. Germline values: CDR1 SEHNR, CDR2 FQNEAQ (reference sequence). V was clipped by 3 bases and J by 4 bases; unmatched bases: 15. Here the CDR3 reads CASSFRGGLALDGETQYF. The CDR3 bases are TGTGCCAGCAGCTTCCGGGGGGGACTAGCATTGGATGGAGAGACCCAGTACTTC. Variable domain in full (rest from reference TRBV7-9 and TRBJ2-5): DTGVSQNPRHKITKRGQNVTFRCDPISEHNRLYWYRQTLGQGPEFLTYFQNEAQLEKSRLLSDRFSAERPKGSFSTLEIQRTEQGDSAMYLCASSFRGGLALDGETQYFGPGTRLLVL.

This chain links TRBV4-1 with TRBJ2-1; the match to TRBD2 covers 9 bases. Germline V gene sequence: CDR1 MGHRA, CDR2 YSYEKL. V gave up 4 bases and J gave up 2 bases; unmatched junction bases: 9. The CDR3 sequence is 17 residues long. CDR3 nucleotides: TGCGCCAGCAGCCCGGGTAGCGGGAGTGTCGCCTACAATGAGCAGTTCTTC. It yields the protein CASSPGSGSVAYNEQFF.

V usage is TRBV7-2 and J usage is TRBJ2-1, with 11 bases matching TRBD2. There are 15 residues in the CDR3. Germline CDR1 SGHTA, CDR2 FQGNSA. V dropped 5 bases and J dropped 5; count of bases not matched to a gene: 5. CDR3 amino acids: CASSARLAGHNEQFF. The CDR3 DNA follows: TGTGCCAGCAGCGCCAGACTAGCGGGGCACAATGAGCAGTTCTTC.

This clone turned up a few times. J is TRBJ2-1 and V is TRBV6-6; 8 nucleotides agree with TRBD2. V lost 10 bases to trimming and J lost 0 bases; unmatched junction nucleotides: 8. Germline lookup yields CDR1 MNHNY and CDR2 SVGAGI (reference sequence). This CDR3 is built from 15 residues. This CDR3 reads CATMTSASSYNEQFF. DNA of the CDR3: TGTGCCACCATGACTAGCGCTAGCTCCTACAATGAGCAGTTCTTC.

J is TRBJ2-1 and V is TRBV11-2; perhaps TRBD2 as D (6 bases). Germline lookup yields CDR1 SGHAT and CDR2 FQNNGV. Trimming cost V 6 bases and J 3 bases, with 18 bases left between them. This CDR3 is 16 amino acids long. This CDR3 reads CASRRSIAARYNEQFF. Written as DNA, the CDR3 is TGTGCCAGCAGACGATCGATAGCGGCGCGCTACAATGAGCAGTTCTTC.

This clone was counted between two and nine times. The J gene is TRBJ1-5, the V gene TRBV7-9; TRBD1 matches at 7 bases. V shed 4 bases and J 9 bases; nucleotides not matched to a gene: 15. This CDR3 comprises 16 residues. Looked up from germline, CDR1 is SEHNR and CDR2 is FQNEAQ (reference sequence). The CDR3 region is CASSSSNGGQLTPQHF. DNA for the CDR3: TGTGCCAGCAGCTCAAGCAACGGGGGACAGTTAACGCCCCAGCATTTT.

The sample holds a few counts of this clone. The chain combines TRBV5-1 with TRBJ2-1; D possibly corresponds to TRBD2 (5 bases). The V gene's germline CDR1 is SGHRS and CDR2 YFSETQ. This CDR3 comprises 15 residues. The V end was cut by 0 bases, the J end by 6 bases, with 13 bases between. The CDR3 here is CASSLVRVPSNEQFF. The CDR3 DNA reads TGCGCCAGCAGCTTGGTGAGGGTCCCATCCAATGAGCAGTTCTTC.

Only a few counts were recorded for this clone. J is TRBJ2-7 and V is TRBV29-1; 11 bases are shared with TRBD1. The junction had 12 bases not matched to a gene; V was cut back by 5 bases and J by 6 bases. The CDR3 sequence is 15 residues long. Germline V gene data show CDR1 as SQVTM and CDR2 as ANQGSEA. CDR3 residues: CSVMERTGGDFEQYF. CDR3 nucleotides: TGCAGCGTTATGGAAAGGACAGGGGGCGATTTCGAGCAGTACTTC.

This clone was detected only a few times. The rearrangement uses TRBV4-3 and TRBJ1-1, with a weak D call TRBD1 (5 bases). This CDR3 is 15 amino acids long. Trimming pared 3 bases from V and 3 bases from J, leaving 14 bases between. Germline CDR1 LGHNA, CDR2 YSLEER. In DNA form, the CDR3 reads TGCGCCAGCAGCCAGGCTGGTGGGGGGGACACTGAAGCTTTCTTT. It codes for CASSQAGGGDTEAFF.

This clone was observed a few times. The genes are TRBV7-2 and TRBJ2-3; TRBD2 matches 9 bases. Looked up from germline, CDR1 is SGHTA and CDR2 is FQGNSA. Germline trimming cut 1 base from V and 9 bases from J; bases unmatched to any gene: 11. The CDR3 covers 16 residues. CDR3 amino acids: CASSLGSGSTYLTQYF. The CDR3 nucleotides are TGTGCCAGCAGCTTAGGTAGCGGGAGCACCTATCTAACGCAGTATTTT.

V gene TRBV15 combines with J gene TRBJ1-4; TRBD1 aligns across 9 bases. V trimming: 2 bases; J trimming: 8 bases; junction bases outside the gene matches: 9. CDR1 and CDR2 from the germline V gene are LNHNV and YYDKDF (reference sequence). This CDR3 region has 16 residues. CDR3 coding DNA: TGTGCCACCAGCAGAAGGGCTACAGGGGGCGCGGAAAAACTGTTTTTT. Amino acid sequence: CATSRRATGGAEKLFF.

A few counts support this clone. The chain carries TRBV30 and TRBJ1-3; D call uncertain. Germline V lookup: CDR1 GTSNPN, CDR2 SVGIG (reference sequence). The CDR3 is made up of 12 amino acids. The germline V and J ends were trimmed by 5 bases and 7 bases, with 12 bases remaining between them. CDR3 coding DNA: TGTGCCTGGGCTACTTACTCGAACACCATATATTTT. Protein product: CAWATYSNTIYF.

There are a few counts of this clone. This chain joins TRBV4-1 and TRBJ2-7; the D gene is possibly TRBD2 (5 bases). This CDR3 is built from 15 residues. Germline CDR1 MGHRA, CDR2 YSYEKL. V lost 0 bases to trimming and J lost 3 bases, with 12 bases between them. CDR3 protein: CASSQDEAGRYEQYF. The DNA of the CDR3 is TGCGCCAGCAGCCAAGATGAGGCGGGTCGCTACGAGCAGTACTTC.

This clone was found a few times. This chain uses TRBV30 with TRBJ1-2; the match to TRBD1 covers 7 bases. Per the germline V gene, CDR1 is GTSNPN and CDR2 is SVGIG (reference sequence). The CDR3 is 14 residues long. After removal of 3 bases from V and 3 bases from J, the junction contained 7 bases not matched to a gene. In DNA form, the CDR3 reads TGTGCCTGGAGCCGCGCAGGGGGTCACTATGGCTACACCTTC. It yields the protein CAWSRAGGHYGYTF.

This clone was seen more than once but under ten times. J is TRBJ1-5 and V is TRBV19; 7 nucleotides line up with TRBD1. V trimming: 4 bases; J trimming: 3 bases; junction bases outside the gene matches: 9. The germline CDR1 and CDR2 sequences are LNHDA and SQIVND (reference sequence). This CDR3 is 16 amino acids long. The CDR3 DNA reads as TGTGCCAGTAGTACCGAATCCACAGGGGTCAATCAGCCCCAGCATTTT. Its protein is CASSTESTGVNQPQHF.

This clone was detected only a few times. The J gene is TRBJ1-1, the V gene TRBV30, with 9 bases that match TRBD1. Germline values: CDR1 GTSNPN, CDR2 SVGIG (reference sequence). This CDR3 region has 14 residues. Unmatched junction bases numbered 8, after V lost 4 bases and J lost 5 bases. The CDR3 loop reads CAWKLGQGRTEAFF. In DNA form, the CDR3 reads TGTGCCTGGAAGCTGGGACAGGGTAGGACTGAAGCTTTCTTT.

The chain's CDR3 is CASKVRGTGANVLTF. The CDR3 nucleotides are TGTGCCAGCAAGGTCAGGGGAACTGGGGCCAACGTCCTGACTTTC. V and J are TRBV2 and TRBJ2-6, with D possibly TRBD1 on 6 matching bases. The germline V and J ends were trimmed by 7 bases and 2 bases, with 12 bases remaining between them. The CDR3 is made up of 15 amino acids. CDR1 and CDR2 (germline): SNHLY, FYNNEI.

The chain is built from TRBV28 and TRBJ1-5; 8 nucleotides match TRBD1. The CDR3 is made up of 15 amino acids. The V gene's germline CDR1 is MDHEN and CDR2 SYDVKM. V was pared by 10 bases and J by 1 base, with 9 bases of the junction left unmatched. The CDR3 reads CATGQGRVSNQPQHF. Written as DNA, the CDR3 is TGTGCCACTGGACAGGGCCGGGTGAGCAATCAGCCCCAGCATTTT.

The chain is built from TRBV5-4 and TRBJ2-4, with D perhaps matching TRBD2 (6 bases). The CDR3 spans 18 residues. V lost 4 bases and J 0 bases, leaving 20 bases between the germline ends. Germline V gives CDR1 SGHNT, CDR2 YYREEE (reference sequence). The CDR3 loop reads CASSRGSSGRLAKNIQYF. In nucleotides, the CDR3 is TGTGCCAGCAGCCGAGGGAGTAGCGGAAGGCTAGCCAAAAACATTCAGTACTTC.

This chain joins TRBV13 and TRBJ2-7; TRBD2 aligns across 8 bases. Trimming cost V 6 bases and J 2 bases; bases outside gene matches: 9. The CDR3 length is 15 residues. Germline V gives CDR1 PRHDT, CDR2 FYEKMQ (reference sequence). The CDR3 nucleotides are TGTGCCAGCAGGCCGGGCGCGGGAGGTCCCTACGAGCAGTACTTC. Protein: CASRPGAGGPYEQYF.

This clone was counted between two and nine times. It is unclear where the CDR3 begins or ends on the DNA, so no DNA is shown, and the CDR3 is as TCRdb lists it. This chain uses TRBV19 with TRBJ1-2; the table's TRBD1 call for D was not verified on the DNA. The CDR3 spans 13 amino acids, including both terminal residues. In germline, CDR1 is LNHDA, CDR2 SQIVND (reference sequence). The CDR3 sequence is CASSTWGQGADTF.